These 4 T cell receptor beta chains were all obtained from the same sample, sequenced in a study of blood T cells in healthy people across ages. Then a second PCR, running about 7 to 11 cycles, was carried out with a sample-barcoded 5' primer and a J-beta primer mix. TCRdb called the 5' RACE reads again in MiXCR, with one record for every CDR3 protein. The profile covers about 1,400,000 distinct CDR3 sequences, with roughly 45% appearing a single time and 6.5% to 10% taken by the ten largest. What was sequenced was blood. Receptors originate from a woman aged 18-29 years in good health.

The chain employs TRBV7-9 and TRBJ1-6, with D hard to call. The germline V and J ends were trimmed by 1 base and 10 bases, with 5 bases remaining between them. Germline V gives CDR1 SEHNR, CDR2 FQNEAQ (reference sequence). The CDR3 consists of 12 residues. The CDR3 sequence: CASSLVRSPLHF. The CDR3 nucleotides are TGTGCCAGCAGCTTAGTGAGATCACCCCTCCACTTT.

At least ten counts were recorded for this clonotype. At one end, the junction sequence differs from germline, possibly due to a read error. This sequence joins TRBV5-1 and TRBJ2-5, with D possibly being TRBD1 (5 bases). Germline-derived CDR1 and CDR2 are SGHRS and YFSETQ. The CDR3 spans 14 residues. CDR3 amino acids: CASSLADSEEPQYF. Here the CDR3 DNA reads TGCGCCAGCAGCTTGGCTGACAGCGAAGAGCCCCAGTACTTC.

This clonotype showed up just a few times. At one end, the junction sequence differs from germline, possibly due to a read error. CDR3 nucleotides: TGTGCCAGCAGCTTAGGGGGCAGGGAGCCCCTCACAGATACGCAGTATTTT. Amino acids: CASSLGGREPLTDTQYF. The V gene is TRBV12-3 or TRBV12-4, the J gene TRBJ2-3, with 7 bases identical to TRBD1. The CDR3 has 17 amino acids.

In this sample, this clonotype turned up a few times. The chain has TRBV2 and TRBJ2-1; D ambiguous. V lost 7 bases, J lost 5 bases, and 18 bases lay in between. CDR1 and CDR2 from the germline V gene are SNHLY and FYNNEI. The CDR3 spans 15 residues. The CDR3 region is CASIPNNVLNNEQFF. In nucleotides, the CDR3 is TGTGCCAGCATCCCTAATAACGTCCTAAACAATGAGCAGTTCTTC.